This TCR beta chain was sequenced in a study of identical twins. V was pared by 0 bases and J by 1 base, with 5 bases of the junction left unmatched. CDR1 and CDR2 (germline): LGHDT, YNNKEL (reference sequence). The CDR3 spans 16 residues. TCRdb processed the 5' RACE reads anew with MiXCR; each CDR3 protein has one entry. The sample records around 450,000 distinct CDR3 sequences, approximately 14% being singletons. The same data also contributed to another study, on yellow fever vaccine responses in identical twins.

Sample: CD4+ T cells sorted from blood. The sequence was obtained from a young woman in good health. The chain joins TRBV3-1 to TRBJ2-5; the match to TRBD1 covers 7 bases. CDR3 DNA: TGTGCCAGCAGCCAAGATCGGACAGGACTCCAAGAGACCCAGTACTTC. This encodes CASSQDRTGLQETQYF.